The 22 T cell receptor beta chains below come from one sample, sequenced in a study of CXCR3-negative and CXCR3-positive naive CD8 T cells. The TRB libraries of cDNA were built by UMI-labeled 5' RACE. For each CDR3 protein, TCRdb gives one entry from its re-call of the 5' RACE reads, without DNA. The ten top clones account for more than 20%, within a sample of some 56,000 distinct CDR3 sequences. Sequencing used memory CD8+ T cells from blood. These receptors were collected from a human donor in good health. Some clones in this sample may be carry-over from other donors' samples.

The CDR3: CASSLGVGERYEQYF. The genes are TRBV3-1 and TRBJ2-7; TCRdb returns TRBD1, unconfirmable since there is no DNA. Germline loops: CDR1 LGHDT, CDR2 YNNKEL (reference sequence). The CDR3 is 15 amino acids.

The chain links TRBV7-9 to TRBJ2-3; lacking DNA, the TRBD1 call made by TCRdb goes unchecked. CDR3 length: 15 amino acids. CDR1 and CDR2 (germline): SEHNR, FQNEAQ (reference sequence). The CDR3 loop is CASSFSGAGTDTQYF.

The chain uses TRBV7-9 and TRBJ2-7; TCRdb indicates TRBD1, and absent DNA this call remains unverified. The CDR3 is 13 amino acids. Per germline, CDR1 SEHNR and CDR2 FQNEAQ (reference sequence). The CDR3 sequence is CASSPRDTYEQYF.

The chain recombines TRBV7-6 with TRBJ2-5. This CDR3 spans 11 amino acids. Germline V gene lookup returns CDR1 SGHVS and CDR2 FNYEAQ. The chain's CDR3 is CASSLDVTQYF. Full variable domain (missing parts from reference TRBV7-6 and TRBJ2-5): GAGVSQSPRYKVTKRGQDVALRCDPISGHVSLYWYRQALGQGPEFLTYFNYEAQQDKSGLPNDRFSAERPEGSISTLTIQRTEQRDSAMYRCASSLDVTQYFGPGTRLLVL.

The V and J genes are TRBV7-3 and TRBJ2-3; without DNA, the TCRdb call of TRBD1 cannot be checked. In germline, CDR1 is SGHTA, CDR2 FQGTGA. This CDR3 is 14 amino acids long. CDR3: CASSTGGGTDTQYF. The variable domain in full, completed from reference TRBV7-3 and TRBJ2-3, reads GAGVSQTPSNKVTEKGKYVELRCDPISGHTALYWYRQSLGQGPEFLIYFQGTGAADDSGLPNDRFFAVRPEGSVSTLKIQRTERGDSAVYLCASSTGGGTDTQYFGPGTRLTVL.

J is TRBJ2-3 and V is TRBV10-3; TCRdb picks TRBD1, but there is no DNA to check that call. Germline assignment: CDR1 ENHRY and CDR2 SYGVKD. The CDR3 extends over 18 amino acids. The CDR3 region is CAISESAPTGSAGDTQYF.

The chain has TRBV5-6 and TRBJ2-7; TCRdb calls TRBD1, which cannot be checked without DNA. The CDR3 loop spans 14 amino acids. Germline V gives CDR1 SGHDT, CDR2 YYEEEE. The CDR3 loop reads CASSLVQGAQEQYF.

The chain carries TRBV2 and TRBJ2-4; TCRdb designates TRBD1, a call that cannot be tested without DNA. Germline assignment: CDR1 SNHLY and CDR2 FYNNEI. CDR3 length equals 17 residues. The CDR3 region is CASSGLQEPLAKNIQYF.

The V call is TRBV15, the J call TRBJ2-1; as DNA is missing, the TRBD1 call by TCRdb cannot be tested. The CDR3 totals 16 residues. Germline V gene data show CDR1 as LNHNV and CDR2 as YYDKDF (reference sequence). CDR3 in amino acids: CATSRNTGGFYNEQFF.

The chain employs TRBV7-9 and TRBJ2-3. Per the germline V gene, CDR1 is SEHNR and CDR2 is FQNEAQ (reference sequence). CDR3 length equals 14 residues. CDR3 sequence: CASSFTPSTDTQYF.

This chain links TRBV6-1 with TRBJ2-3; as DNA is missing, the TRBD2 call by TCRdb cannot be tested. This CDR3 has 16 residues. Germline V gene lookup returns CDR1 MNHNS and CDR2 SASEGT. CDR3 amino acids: CASSDRLAGNTDTQYF.

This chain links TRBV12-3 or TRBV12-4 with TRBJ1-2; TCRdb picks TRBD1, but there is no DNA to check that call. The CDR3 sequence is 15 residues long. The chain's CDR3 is CASSRPGQGASGYTF.

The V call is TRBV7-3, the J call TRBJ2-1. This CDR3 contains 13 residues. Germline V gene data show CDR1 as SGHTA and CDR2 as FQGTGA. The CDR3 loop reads CASSSQGTDEQFF.

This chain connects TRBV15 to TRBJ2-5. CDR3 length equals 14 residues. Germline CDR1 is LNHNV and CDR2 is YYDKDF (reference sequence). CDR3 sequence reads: CATSRQRGQETQYF. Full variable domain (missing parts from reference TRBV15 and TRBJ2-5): DAMVIQNPRYQVTQFGKPVTLSCSQTLNHNVMYWYQQKSSQAPKLLFHYYDKDFNNEADTPDNFQSRRPNTSFCFLDIRSPGLGDTAMYLCATSRQRGQETQYFGPGTRLLVL.

CDR3 sequence reads: CASSPKTGLDGYTF. The chain couples TRBV7-9 to TRBJ1-2; TCRdb calls TRBD1, which cannot be checked without DNA. Germline V gene sequence: CDR1 SEHNR, CDR2 FQNEAQ (reference sequence). This CDR3 is 14 amino acids long.

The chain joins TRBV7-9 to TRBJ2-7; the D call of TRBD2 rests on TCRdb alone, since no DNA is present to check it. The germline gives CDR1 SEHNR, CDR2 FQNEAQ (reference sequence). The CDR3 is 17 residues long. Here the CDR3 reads CASSSPVKGPNSYEQYF.

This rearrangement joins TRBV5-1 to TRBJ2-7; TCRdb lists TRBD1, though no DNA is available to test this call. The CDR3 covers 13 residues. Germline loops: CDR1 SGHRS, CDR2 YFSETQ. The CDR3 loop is CASSFTGYYEQYF.

CDR3 region: CASSYMGGRYEQYF. The V call is TRBV6-5, the J call TRBJ2-7; the TRBD1 assignment by TCRdb is unverifiable without DNA. The CDR3 runs 14 residues. Germline V gene data show CDR1 as MNHEY and CDR2 as SVGAGI.

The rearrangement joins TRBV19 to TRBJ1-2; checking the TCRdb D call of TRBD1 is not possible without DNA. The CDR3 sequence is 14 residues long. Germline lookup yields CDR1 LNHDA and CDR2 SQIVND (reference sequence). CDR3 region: CASTPTGAYHGYTF.

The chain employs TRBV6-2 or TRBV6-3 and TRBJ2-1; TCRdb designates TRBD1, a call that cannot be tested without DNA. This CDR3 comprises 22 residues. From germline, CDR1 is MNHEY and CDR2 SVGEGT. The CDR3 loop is CASSYSRSGDPKYGVSYNEQFF.

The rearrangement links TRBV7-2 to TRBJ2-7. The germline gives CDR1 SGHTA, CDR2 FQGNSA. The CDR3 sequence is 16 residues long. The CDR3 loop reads CASSLSHRPQTYEQYF.

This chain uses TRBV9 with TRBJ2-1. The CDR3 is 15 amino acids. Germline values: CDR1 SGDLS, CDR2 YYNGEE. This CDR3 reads CASSVEGEPYNEQFF.